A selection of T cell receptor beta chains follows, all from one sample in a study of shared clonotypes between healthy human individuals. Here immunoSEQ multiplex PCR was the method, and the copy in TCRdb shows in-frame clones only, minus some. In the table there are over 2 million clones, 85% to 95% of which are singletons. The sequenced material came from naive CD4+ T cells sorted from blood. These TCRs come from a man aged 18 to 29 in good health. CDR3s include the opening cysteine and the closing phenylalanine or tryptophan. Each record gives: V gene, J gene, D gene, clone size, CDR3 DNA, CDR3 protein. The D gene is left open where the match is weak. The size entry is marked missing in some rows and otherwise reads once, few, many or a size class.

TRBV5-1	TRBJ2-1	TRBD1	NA	TGCGCCAGCAGCCTGGCGGGACAGGGGTACAATGAGCAGTTCTTC	CASSLAGQGYNEQFF
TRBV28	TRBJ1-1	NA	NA	TGTGCCAGCAGAAACACTGAAGCTTTCTTT	CASRNTEAFF
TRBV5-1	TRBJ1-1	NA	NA	TGCGCCAGCAGCCAAGACGGGACAAGCCGTTGGCAAGCTTTCTTT	CASSQDGTSRWQAFF
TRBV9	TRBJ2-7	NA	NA	TGTGCCAGCAGCCGCACTCAGGGACCCTACGAGCAGTACTTC	CASSRTQGPYEQYF
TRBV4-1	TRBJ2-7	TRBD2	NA	TGCGCCAGCAGCCAAGTTCTAGCGGGGACGGGGGAGCAGTACTTC	CASSQVLAGTGEQYF
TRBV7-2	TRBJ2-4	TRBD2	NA	TGTGCCAGCAGCCGGGGGGAGGTATCCAAAAACATTCAGTACTTC	CASSRGEVSKNIQYF
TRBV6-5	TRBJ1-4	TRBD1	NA	TGTGCCAGCAGCGACACAGGGGTGGATGAAAAACTGTTTTTT	CASSDTGVDEKLFF
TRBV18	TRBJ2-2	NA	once	TGTGCCAGCTCACCTCGGGACGGACCGAACACCGGGGAGCTGTTTTTT	CASSPRDGPNTGELFF
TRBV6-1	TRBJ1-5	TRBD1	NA	TGTGCCAGCAGTGAATCAGACAGGGGGCCTGGGCAGCCCCAGCATTTT	CASSESDRGPGQPQHF
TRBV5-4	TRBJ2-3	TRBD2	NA	TGTGCCAGCAGACCCGGACTAGCGGGCACCACAGATACGCAGTATTTT	CASRPGLAGTTDTQYF
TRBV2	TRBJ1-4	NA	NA	TGTGCCAGCAGTGAGGGCAGGGCAACTAATGAAAAACTGTTTTTT	CASSEGRATNEKLFF
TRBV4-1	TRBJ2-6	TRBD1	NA	TGCGCCAGCAGCCTAACAGGGGCCCTTTCCTCTGGGGCCAACGTCCTGACTTTC	CASSLTGALSSGANVLTF
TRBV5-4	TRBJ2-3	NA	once	TGTGCCAGCAGCGAAGGGGGAACAGATACGCAGTATTTT	CASSEGGTDTQYF
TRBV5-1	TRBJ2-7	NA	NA	TGCGCCAGCAGCGCAGGGTCCTACGAGCAGTACTTC	CASSAGSYEQYF
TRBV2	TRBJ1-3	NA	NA	TGTGCCAGCAGTCCCAATGAAGGAAACACCATATATTTT	CASSPNEGNTIYF
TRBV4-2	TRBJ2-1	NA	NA	TGTGCCAGCAGCCGACTAGGTACCTACAATGAGCAGTTCTTC	CASSRLGTYNEQFF
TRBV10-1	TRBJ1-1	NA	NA	TGCGCCAGCAGTGAGGGAAGGGTCACTGAAGCTTTCTTT	CASSEGRVTEAFF
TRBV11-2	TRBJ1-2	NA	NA	TGTGCCAGCAGCTTAGAGGGGACCTATGGCTACACCTTC	CASSLEGTYGYTF
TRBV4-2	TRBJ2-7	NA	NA	TGTGCCAGCAGCCAAGATAGGACCACCAGCTCCTACGAGCAGTACTTC	CASSQDRTTSSYEQYF
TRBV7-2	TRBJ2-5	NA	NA	TGTGCCAGCAGCTTAGGACTGTCGCCTCAAGGAACCCAGTACTTC	CASSLGLSPQGTQYF
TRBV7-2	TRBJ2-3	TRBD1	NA	TGTGCCAGCAGCTCAGATGGACAGGGCTCAGATACGCAGTATTTT	CASSSDGQGSDTQYF
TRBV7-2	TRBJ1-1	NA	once	TGTGCCAGCAGCCCAGTGGGGGGGGCTGGCACTGAAGCTTTCTTT	CASSPVGGAGTEAFF
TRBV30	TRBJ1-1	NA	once	TGTGCCTGTAGTAGGGCAAGGAACACTGAAGCTTTCTTT	CACSRARNTEAFF
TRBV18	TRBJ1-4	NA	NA	TGTGCCAGCTCCTACGTTGCAACTAGGACTAATGAAAAACTGTTTTTT	CASSYVATRTNEKLFF
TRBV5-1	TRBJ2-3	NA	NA	TGCGCCAGCAGCCCGACTGGGGAGCTGCCAGATACGCAGTATTTT	CASSPTGELPDTQYF
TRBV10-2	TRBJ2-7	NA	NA	TGCGCCAGCAGTGAGGTAGACGAGCAGTACTTC	CASSEVDEQYF
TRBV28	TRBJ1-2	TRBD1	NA	TGTGCCAGTCAAACCGGGACAGGGCTCCATGGCTACACCTTC	CASQTGTGLHGYTF
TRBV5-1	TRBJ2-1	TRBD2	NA	TGCGCCAGCAGCCTGGGGTCTAGCGGGGGTAATGAGCAGTTCTTC	CASSLGSSGGNEQFF
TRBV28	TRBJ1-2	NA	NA	TGTGCCAGCAGTCCTTCAGGGGCCATTGGTACCTTGGGCTACACCTTC	CASSPSGAIGTLGYTF
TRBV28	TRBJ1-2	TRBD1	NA	TGTGCCAGCAGCCAGGGGGAGGTCTATGGCTACACCTTC	CASSQGEVYGYTF
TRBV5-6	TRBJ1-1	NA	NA	TGTGCCAGCAGCCGGAACAGTAACACTGAAGCTTTCTTT	CASSRNSNTEAFF
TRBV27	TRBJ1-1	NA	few	TGTGCCAGCAGTTCTTTTGGGACACTGAACACTGAAGCTTTCTTT	CASSSFGTLNTEAFF
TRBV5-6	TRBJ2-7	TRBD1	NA	TGTGCCAGCAGCTTGCAATGGGACAGAACCAGCTCCTACGAGCAGTACTTC	CASSLQWDRTSSYEQYF